These 30 T cell receptor beta chains were all obtained from the same sample, sequenced in a study of PD-1 blockade in classical Hodgkin lymphoma. Relapse was seen in all patients after autologous stem cell transplantation, and brentuximab vedotin exposure was variable. Sequencing was performed with immunoSEQ multiplex PCR; in TCRdb, only in-frame clones are kept and a portion is missing. The sample includes 55,000 to 80,000 clones, about 92% of them seen just once. The input for sequencing was peripheral blood mononuclear cells (PBMCs), taken at baseline. These receptors originate from a human donor with classical Hodgkin lymphoma.

This rearrangement joins TRBV19 to TRBJ2-3; 11 bases fit TRBD1. The CDR3 loop spans 14 amino acids. Germline CDR1 is LNHDA and CDR2 is SQIVND (reference sequence). With 7 bases clipped from V and 6 bases from J, the junction kept 6 bases outside the gene matches. The CDR3 is CASKPGQGVDTQYF. The CDR3 DNA reads as TGTGCCAGTAAACCGGGACAGGGGGTGGATACGCAGTATTTT.

This chain joins TRBV9 and TRBJ2-7; possibly TRBD1 for D (5 bases). The CDR3 is 14 amino acids. The germline V gene encodes CDR1 SGDLS and CDR2 YYNGEE. V was trimmed by 4 bases and J by 5 bases, leaving 16 bases between them. The CDR3 DNA follows: TGTGCCAGCAGCAACTCAGGGTCTTTAGACGAGCAGTACTTC. The encoded protein is CASSNSGSLDEQYF. The whole variable domain, filled in from reference TRBV9 and TRBJ2-7, reads DSGVTQTPKHLITATGQRVTLRCSPRSGDLSVYWYQQSLDQGLQFLIQYYNGEERAKGNILERFSAQQFPDLHSELNLSSLELGDSALYFCASSNSGSLDEQYFGPGTRLTVT.

V is TRBV7-9 and J is TRBJ2-3; 9 bases line up with TRBD2. The V gene's germline CDR1 is SEHNR and CDR2 FQNEAQ (reference sequence). The V gene end was trimmed by 5 bases and the J gene end by 5 bases; junction bases not matched to a gene: 14. CDR3 length equals 17 residues. CDR3 DNA sequence: TGTGCCAGCAGCCCCCTCGCCCCTAGCGGGGAGAAAGATACGCAGTATTTT. Translating gives CASSPLAPSGEKDTQYF.

This chain connects TRBV27 to TRBJ2-7, with D possibly TRBD2 on 5 matching bases. V was cut by 8 bases and J by 2 bases, with 13 bases left in between. Germline V gene lookup returns CDR1 MNHEY and CDR2 SMNVEV (reference sequence). The CDR3 loop spans 13 amino acids. The CDR3: CASGPGGAYEQYF. CDR3 bases: TGTGCCAGCGGTCCAGGAGGTGCCTACGAGCAGTACTTC.

The gene calls are TRBV4-2 and TRBJ1-2, with D unresolved. V was trimmed by 0 bases and J by 2 bases, leaving 10 bases between them. The CDR3 is made up of 15 amino acids. The germline V gene has CDR1 LGHNA and CDR2 YNFKEQ. CDR3 coding DNA: TGTGCCAGCAGCCAAGATTTGACGGACAACTATGGCTACACCTTC. As protein: CASSQDLTDNYGYTF.

This chain connects TRBV12-5 to TRBJ2-1, with 9 bases lining up with TRBD2. The J segment lost 1 base and the V segment lost 1 base, leaving 11 bases of the junction unmatched. The CDR3 is 19 residues long. CDR1 LGHNT and CDR2 FRNRAP come from the germline V gene. The CDR3 sequence is CASGLGVAGEYLSYNEQFF. Written as DNA, the CDR3 is TGTGCTAGTGGTTTGGGGGTAGCGGGAGAATATTTATCCTACAATGAGCAGTTCTTC.

This clone appeared once. The same CDR3 also results from other DNA sequences found in this sample. The gene calls are TRBV6-5 and TRBJ2-3, with D unresolved. V shed 0 bases and J shed 3 bases, with 4 bases lying between them. The CDR3 extends over 13 amino acids. Looked up from germline, CDR1 is MNHEY and CDR2 is SVGAGI. The CDR3 reads CASSYSGTDTQYF. The CDR3 DNA is TGTGCCAGCAGTTACTCCGGGACAGATACGCAGTATTTT.

The chain recombines TRBV5-1 with TRBJ2-3; D ambiguous. Germline-derived CDR1 and CDR2 are SGHRS and YFSETQ. The CDR3 length is 12 residues. With 0 bases removed from V and 4 bases from J, the gap between germline ends came to 3 bases. The CDR3 region is CASSLEADTQYF. The CDR3 region has the DNA TGCGCCAGCAGCTTGGAGGCAGATACGCAGTATTTT. The full variable domain, rest sourced from reference TRBV5-1 and TRBJ2-3, is KAGVTQTPRYLIKTRGQQVTLSCSPISGHRSVSWYQQTPGQGLQFLFEYFSETQRNKGNFPGRFSGRQFSNSRSEMNVSTLELGDSALYLCASSLEADTQYFGPGTRLTVL.

In this sample, this clone turned up a few times. The rearrangement joins TRBV5-6 to TRBJ2-1; 8 bases map to TRBD2. The V gene's germline CDR1 is SGHDT and CDR2 YYEEEE. The CDR3 has 14 amino acids. After removal of 2 bases from V and 6 bases from J, the junction contained 4 bases not matched to a gene. CDR3 region: CASSFWRGANEQFF. Here the CDR3 DNA reads TGTGCCAGCAGCTTTTGGCGGGGGGCCAATGAGCAGTTCTTC.

The chain has TRBV18 and TRBJ2-2; 7 bases align to TRBD1. The CDR3 spans 15 residues. Germline V lookup: CDR1 KGHSH, CDR2 LQKENI. V lost 6 bases, J lost 2 bases, and 6 bases stayed unmatched. CDR3 DNA: TGTGCCAGCTCGCGTAGGGACAGTAACACCGGGGAGCTGTTTTTT. Translating it yields CASSRRDSNTGELFF.

V usage is TRBV5-6 and J usage is TRBJ1-5; no clear D. Trimming took off 4 bases at V and 5 bases at J, with 7 bases between the two ends. Germline assignment: CDR1 SGHDT and CDR2 YYEEEE. The CDR3 has 12 amino acids. The CDR3 region has the DNA TGTGCCAGCAGCAAATCTGATCAGCCCCAGCATTTT. It yields the protein CASSKSDQPQHF.

CDR3 residues: CASSYGGDNYGYTF. The CDR3 bases are TGTGCCAGCAGTTATGGCGGTGACAACTATGGCTACACCTTC. This chain connects TRBV6-6 to TRBJ1-2; D remains unclear. The CDR3 has 14 residues. V lost 3 bases, J lost 2 bases, and 10 bases lay in between. CDR1 MNHNY and CDR2 SVGAGI come from the germline V gene (reference sequence).

The V gene is TRBV6-1, the J gene TRBJ2-7, with TRBD2 matching over 11 bases. V was pared by 3 bases and J by 0 bases, with 4 bases of the junction left unmatched. The CDR3 has 16 amino acids. The germline V gene encodes CDR1 MNHNS and CDR2 SASEGT. The CDR3 sequence: CASSDGTSGYSYEQYF. The DNA of the CDR3 is TGTGCCAGCAGTGACGGGACTAGCGGATACTCCTACGAGCAGTACTTC.

The CDR3 is CASLFGRPPAADTQYF. Here the CDR3 DNA reads TGTGCCAGCTTATTTGGGCGCCCCCCGGCCGCAGATACGCAGTATTTT. The chain joins TRBV2 to TRBJ2-3; unclear D gene. Trimming removed 8 bases from V and 4 bases from J, with 22 bases in between. The V gene's germline CDR1 is SNHLY and CDR2 FYNNEI. CDR3 length equals 16 residues. The whole variable domain, remainder taken from reference TRBV2 and TRBJ2-3, is EPEVTQTPSHQVTQMGQEVILRCVPISNHLYFYWYRQILGQKVEFLVSFYNNEISEKSEIFDDQFSVERPDGSNFTLKIRSTKLEDSAMYFCASLFGRPPAADTQYFGPGTRLTVL.

This clone has only one observation. The chain carries TRBV5-1 and TRBJ2-2, with 9 bases identical to TRBD1. The CDR3 extends over 15 amino acids. In germline, CDR1 is SGHRS, CDR2 YFSETQ. The trim removed 5 bases at V and 4 bases at J, leaving 6 bases unmatched. CDR3 sequence (DNA): TGCGCCAGCAGGTCCGGGACAGGGATCACCGGGGAGCTGTTTTTT. Protein: CASRSGTGITGELFF.

The chain is built from TRBV19 and TRBJ1-1, with a possible D match to TRBD1 (5 bases). Germline CDR1 is LNHDA and CDR2 is SQIVND (reference sequence). V shed 5 bases and J shed 7 bases, with 11 bases lying between them. The CDR3 runs 12 residues. CDR3 protein: CASSPGTVEAFF. CDR3 sequence (DNA): TGTGCCAGTAGTCCCGGGACTGTTGAAGCTTTCTTT.

The genes are TRBV19 and TRBJ1-5; 10 bases agree with TRBD1. Germline V lookup: CDR1 LNHDA, CDR2 SQIVND (reference sequence). Germline trimming cut 6 bases from V and 2 bases from J; bases unmatched to any gene: 10. The CDR3 length is 17 residues. In DNA form, the CDR3 reads TGTGCCAGTAGATCGGGGACAGGGGACCCGGGCAATCAGCCCCAGCATTTT. It is translated as CASRSGTGDPGNQPQHF.

The V gene is TRBV5-1, the J gene TRBJ2-7; 7 bases line up with TRBD1. Germline lookup yields CDR1 SGHRS and CDR2 YFSETQ. Germline trimming cut 4 bases from V and 7 bases from J; bases unmatched to any gene: 8. The CDR3 covers 13 residues. The CDR3 nucleotides are TGCGCCAGCAGCCCACAGACAGGGCGGGAGCAGTACTTC. Its protein is CASSPQTGREQYF.

The rearrangement links TRBV7-9 to TRBJ1-2; TRBD1 might be the D (6 bases). The germline V and J ends were trimmed by 10 bases and 4 bases, with 16 bases remaining between them. Germline CDR1 and CDR2: SEHNR and FQNEAQ (reference sequence). This CDR3 has 13 amino acids. The CDR3 is CATHRGGLYGYTF. The CDR3 region has the DNA TGTGCCACCCACAGAGGGGGTCTCTATGGCTACACCTTC.

This clone has just one count. V and J are TRBV7-6 and TRBJ1-4; D is unclear. The CDR3 length is 16 residues. Between the trimmed V and J ends, which lost 5 bases and 4 bases, there was a span of 17 bases. CDR1 and CDR2 (germline): SGHVS, FNYEAQ. CDR3 region: CASSVNVGRSNEKLFF. DNA of the CDR3: TGTGCCAGCAGCGTCAATGTAGGGCGGAGTAATGAAAAACTGTTTTTT.

This clone appeared a single time. J is TRBJ2-7 and V is TRBV5-3, with 9 bases fitting TRBD1. TRBV5-3 is identified as an open reading frame with a role that is uncertain. CDR3 length equals 16 residues. Trimming removed 5 bases from V and 3 bases from J; junction bases left unmatched: 12. CDR3 protein: CARRGIPGQGYYEQYF. CDR3 in DNA: TGTGCCAGAAGGGGGATTCCGGGACAGGGATACTACGAGCAGTACTTC.

V and J are TRBV20-1 and TRBJ1-2; D unclear. V lost 0 bases and J lost 2, with 1 base in between. The CDR3 is made up of 11 amino acids. The germline CDR1 and CDR2 sequences are DFQATT and SNEGSKA (reference sequence). The CDR3 spells CSARDNYGYTF. CDR3 DNA sequence: TGCAGTGCTAGAGACAACTATGGCTACACCTTC.

CDR3 sequence reads: CASSPTRAGGRETQYF. DNA of the CDR3: TGTGCCAGCTCACCCACGCGAGCAGGGGGCCGAGAGACCCAGTACTTC. J is TRBJ2-5 and V is TRBV18; 8 nucleotides align to TRBD1. CDR1 and CDR2 from the germline V gene are KGHSH and LQKENI. This CDR3 comprises 16 residues. Trimming cost V 3 bases and J 4 bases; bases outside gene matches: 10.

This chain connects TRBV28 to TRBJ2-7; 7 bases map to TRBD2. Germline V CDR1 and CDR2: MDHEN, SYDVKM. Trimming cost V 5 bases and J 2 bases; bases outside gene matches: 6. This CDR3 comprises 14 residues. The CDR3, as DNA: TGTGCCAGCAGTCCGGGAGGCAAGCCCTACGAGCAGTACTTC. This codes for CASSPGGKPYEQYF.

The rearrangement joins TRBV5-1 to TRBJ2-3, with 7 positions matching TRBD1. The CDR3 is 15 residues long. From germline, CDR1 is SGHRS and CDR2 YFSETQ. Trimming took 6 bases from V and 4 from J; bases not matched to a gene: 11. The CDR3 coding sequence is TGCGCCAGCACCGCTCGACAGGGTAGTGCAGATACGCAGTATTTT. This translates into CASTARQGSADTQYF.

The V call is TRBV5-7, the J call TRBJ2-3, with D unclear. TRBV5-7 is designated an ORF whose function remains uncertain. This CDR3 comprises 15 residues. V shed 0 bases and J shed 3 bases, with 11 bases lying between them. DNA for the CDR3: TGTGCCAGCAGCTTGGTTTCTAGTAGGACAGATACGCAGTATTTT. This encodes CASSLVSSRTDTQYF.

The rearrangement links TRBV9 to TRBJ2-1; D remains unclear. The length of the CDR3 is 13 residues. The V end was cut by 2 bases, the J end by 4 bases, with 7 bases between. CDR1 is SGDLS and CDR2 is YYNGEE in the germline V gene. CDR3 sequence: CASSVTEYNEQFF. In nucleotides, the CDR3 is TGTGCCAGCAGCGTGACGGAATACAATGAGCAGTTCTTC.

The chain couples TRBV5-3 to TRBJ2-3, with D tentatively TRBD1 or TRBD2 (5 bases each). TRBV5-3 qualifies as an ORF whose function is uncertain. Trimming removed 5 bases at V and 7 bases at J, with 11 bases between. There are 12 residues in the CDR3. CDR3 DNA sequence: TGTGCCAGAAGTACTGAGGGGTATACGCAGTATTTT. Translation gives CARSTEGYTQYF.

V gene TRBV5-5 combines with J gene TRBJ2-7; possibly TRBD1 for D (6 bases). V was cut by 2 bases and J by 4 bases, with 16 bases left in between. CDR3 size: 15 residues. Germline V gene sequence: CDR1 SGHKS, CDR2 YYEKEE (reference sequence). CDR3 DNA: TGTGCCAGCAGCTTAATAACAGGGAAGAATTACGAGCAGTACTTC. The encoded protein is CASSLITGKNYEQYF.

V usage is TRBV9 and J usage is TRBJ2-5, with 7 bases matching TRBD1. Germline CDR1 SGDLS, CDR2 YYNGEE. The CDR3 sequence is 15 residues long. J gave up 3 bases and V 3 bases, and 8 bases lay outside the gene matches. The CDR3 region is CASSARQGWEETQYF. DNA of the CDR3: TGTGCCAGCAGCGCCCGACAGGGATGGGAAGAGACCCAGTACTTC. Combining the CDR3 with reference TRBV9 and TRBJ2-5 gives the whole variable domain DSGVTQTPKHLITATGQRVTLRCSPRSGDLSVYWYQQSLDQGLQFLIQYYNGEERAKGNILERFSAQQFPDLHSELNLSSLELGDSALYFCASSARQGWEETQYFGPGTRLLVL.